This TCR beta chain was profiled in a study of OX40 agonist ivuxolimab in advanced cancers. Study-level background: The dose-escalation group included hepatocellular carcinoma, melanoma, renal cell carcinoma and head and neck cancer. Allowance was made for prior anti-PD-1, anti-PD-L1 or anti-CTLA-4 therapy, and 40% to 45% had some.

Trimming shortened V by 4 bases and J by 5 bases, and 13 bases separated the two germline ends. Germline V gives CDR1 SGHTS, CDR2 YDEGEE. This CDR3 contains 14 residues. The protocol was immunoSEQ multiplex PCR, while the TCRdb copy is restricted to in-frame clones and leaves out a portion. The sample yields some 100,000 clones, approximately 94% seen once. The V call is TRBV5-8, the J call TRBJ2-1; tentatively, D is TRBD1 (5 bases). Here the sequenced sample was CD4+ or CD8+ T cells sorted from blood, taken in a trial of the OX40 agonist ivuxolimab. This TCR derives from an adult with an advanced solid tumor such as melanoma, head and neck, liver or kidney cancer. Here the CDR3 DNA reads TGTGCCAGCAGCGTGGGGCAGGGAAACAATGAGCAGTTCTTC. Translation gives CASSVGQGNNEQFF.